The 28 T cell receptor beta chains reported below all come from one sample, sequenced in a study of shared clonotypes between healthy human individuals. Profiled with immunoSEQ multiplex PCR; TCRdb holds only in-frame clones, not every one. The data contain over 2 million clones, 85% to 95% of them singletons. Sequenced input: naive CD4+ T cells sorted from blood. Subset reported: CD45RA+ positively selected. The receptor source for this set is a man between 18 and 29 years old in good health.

The CDR3 here is CASSLRTVSYEQYF. The CDR3 nucleotides read TGTGCCAGCAGTTTACGGACAGTATCCTACGAGCAGTACTTC. J is TRBJ2-7 and V is TRBV27; a weak D match, TRBD1 (6 bases). Germline lookup yields CDR1 MNHEY and CDR2 SMNVEV (reference sequence). This CDR3 is built from 14 residues. Trimming shortened V by 2 bases and J by 1 base, and 9 bases separated the two germline ends.

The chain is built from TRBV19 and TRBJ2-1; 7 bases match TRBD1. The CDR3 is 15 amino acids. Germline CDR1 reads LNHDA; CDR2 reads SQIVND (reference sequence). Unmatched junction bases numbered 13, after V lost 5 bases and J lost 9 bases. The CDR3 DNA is TGTGCCAGTAGTCCGGAGACAGGGTTCGCAGGTGAGCAGTTCTTC. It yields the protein CASSPETGFAGEQFF. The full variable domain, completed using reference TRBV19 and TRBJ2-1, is DGGITQSPKYLFRKEGQNVTLSCEQNLNHDAMYWYRQDPGQGLRLIYYSQIVNDFQKGDIAEGYSVSREKKESFPLTVTSAQKNPTAFYLCASSPETGFAGEQFFGPGTRLTVL.

This CDR3 is CASSYLSGSRDTQYF. The CDR3 DNA is TGTGCCAGCAGCTACCTTAGCGGGAGTAGGGATACGCAGTATTTT. The chain employs TRBV7-9 and TRBJ2-3; 9 bases align to TRBD2. Trimming took 4 bases from V and 6 from J; bases not matched to a gene: 8. Per germline, CDR1 SEHNR and CDR2 FQNEAQ (reference sequence). There are 15 residues in the CDR3. Complete variable domain (other parts from reference TRBV7-9 and TRBJ2-3): DTGVSQNPRHKITKRGQNVTFRCDPISEHNRLYWYRQTLGQGPEFLTYFQNEAQLEKSRLLSDRFSAERPKGSFSTLEIQRTEQGDSAMYLCASSYLSGSRDTQYFGPGTRLTVL.

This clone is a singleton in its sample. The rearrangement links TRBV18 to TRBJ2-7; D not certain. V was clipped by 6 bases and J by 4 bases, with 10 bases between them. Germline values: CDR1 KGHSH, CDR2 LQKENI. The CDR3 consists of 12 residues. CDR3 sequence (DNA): TGTGCCAGCTCCCCAATGGGGTACGAGCAGTACTTC. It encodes CASSPMGYEQYF.

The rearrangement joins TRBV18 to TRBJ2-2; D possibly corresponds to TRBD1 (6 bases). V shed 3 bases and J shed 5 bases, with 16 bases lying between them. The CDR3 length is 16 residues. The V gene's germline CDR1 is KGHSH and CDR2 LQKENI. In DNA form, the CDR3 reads TGTGCCAGCTCACCCTCCCAGGGGTTAGCGACCGGGGAGCTGTTTTTT. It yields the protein CASSPSQGLATGELFF.

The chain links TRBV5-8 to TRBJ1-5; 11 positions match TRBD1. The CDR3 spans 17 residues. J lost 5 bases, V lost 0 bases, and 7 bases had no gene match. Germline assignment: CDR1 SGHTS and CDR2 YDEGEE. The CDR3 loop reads CASSLVWDRGGYQPQHF. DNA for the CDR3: TGTGCCAGCAGCTTGGTTTGGGACAGGGGGGGGTATCAGCCCCAGCATTTT.

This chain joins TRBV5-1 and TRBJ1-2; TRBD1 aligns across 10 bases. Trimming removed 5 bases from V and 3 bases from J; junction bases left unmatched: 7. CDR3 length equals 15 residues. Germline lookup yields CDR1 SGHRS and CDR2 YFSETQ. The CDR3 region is CASSRQGAGDYGYTF. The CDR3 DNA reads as TGCGCCAGCAGTAGACAGGGGGCGGGAGACTATGGCTACACCTTC.

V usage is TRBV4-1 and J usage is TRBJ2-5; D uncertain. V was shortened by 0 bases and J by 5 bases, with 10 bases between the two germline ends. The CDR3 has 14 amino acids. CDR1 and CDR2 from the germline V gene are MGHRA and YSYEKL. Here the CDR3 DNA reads TGCGCCAGCAGCCAAGAAGGTGCGTGGGAGACCCAGTACTTC. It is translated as CASSQEGAWETQYF.

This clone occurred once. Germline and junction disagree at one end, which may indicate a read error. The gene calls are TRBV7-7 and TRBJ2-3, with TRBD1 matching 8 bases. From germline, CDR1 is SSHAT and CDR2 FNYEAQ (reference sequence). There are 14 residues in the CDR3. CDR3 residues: CASSLGQATDTQYF. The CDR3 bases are TGTGCTAGCAGCTTGGGACAGGCCACAGATACGCAGTATTTT.

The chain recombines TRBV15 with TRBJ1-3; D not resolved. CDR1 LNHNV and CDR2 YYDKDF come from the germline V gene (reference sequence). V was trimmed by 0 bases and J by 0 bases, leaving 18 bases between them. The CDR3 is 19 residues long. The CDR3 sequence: CATSRDGGVSISSGNTIYF. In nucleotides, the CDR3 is TGTGCCACCAGCAGAGACGGTGGGGTCAGCATCAGCTCTGGAAACACCATATATTTT.

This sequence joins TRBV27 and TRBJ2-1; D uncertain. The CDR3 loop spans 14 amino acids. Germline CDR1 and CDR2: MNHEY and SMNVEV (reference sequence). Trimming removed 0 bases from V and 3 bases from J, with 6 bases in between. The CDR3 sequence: CASSLSGYYNEQFF. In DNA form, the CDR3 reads TGTGCCAGCAGTTTATCAGGGTACTACAATGAGCAGTTCTTC.

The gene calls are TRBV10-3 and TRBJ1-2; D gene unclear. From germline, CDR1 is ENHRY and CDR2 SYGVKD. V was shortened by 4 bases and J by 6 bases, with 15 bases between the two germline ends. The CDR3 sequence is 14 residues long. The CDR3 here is CAISVRVQTDGYTF. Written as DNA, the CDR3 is TGTGCCATCAGTGTAAGGGTACAGACGGATGGCTACACCTTC.

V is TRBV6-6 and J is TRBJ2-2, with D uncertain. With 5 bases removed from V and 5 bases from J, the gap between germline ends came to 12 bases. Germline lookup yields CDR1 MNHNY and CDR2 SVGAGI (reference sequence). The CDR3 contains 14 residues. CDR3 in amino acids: CASSGLSGTGELFF. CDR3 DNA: TGTGCCAGCAGTGGTCTGAGTGGGACCGGGGAGCTGTTTTTT.

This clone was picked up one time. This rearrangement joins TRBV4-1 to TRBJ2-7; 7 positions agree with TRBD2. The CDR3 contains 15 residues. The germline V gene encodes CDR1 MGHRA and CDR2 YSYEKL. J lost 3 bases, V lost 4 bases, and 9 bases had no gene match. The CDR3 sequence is CASSPEAGEGYEQYF. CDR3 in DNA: TGCGCCAGCAGCCCCGAGGCGGGGGAGGGCTACGAGCAGTACTTC.

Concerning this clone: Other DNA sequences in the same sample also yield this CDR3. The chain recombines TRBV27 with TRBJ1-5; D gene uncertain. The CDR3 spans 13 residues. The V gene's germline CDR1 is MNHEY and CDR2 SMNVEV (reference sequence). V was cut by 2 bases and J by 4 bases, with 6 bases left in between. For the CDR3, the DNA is TGTGCCAGCAGTTTACGAGGGAATCAGCCCCAGCATTTT. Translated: CASSLRGNQPQHF.

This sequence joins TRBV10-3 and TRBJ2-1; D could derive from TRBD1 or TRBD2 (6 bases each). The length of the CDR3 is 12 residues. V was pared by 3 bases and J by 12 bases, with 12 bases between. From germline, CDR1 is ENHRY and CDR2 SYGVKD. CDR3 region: CAISDPGALQFF. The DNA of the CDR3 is TGTGCCATCAGTGACCCGGGGGCATTGCAGTTCTTC.

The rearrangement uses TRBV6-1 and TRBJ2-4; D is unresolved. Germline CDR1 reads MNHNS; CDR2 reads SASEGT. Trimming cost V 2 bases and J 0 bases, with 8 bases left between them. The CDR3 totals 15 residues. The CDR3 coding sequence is TGTGCCAGCAGTGAATCCCAGGTAGCCAAAAACATTCAGTACTTC. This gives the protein CASSESQVAKNIQYF.

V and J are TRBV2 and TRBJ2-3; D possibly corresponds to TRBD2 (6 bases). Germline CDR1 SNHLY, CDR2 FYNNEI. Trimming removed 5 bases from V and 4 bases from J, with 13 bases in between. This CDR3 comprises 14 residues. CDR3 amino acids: CASSPGLFPDTQYF. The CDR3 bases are TGTGCCAGCAGTCCAGGACTATTTCCAGATACGCAGTATTTT.

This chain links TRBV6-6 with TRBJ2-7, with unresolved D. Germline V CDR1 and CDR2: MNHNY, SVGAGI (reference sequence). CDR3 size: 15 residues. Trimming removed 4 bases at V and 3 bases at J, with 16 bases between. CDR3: CASSSQDARNYEQYF. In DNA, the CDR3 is TGTGCCAGCAGTTCCCAGGACGCGCGTAACTACGAGCAGTACTTC.

The CDR3 protein is CASSSLPGRLNTEAFF. The DNA of the CDR3 is TGTGCCAGCAGTTCCTTACCGGGACGGTTGAACACTGAAGCTTTCTTT. This sequence joins TRBV5-6 and TRBJ1-1; possibly TRBD1 for D (5 bases). The V and J ends lost 5 bases and 0 bases respectively, with 17 bases between them. The CDR3 extends over 16 amino acids. The V gene's germline CDR1 is SGHDT and CDR2 YYEEEE.

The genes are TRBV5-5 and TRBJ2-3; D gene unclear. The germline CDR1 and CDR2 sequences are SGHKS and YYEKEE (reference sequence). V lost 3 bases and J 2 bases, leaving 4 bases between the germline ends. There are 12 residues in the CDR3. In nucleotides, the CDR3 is TGTGCCAGCAGCTACTACACAGATACGCAGTATTTT. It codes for CASSYYTDTQYF.

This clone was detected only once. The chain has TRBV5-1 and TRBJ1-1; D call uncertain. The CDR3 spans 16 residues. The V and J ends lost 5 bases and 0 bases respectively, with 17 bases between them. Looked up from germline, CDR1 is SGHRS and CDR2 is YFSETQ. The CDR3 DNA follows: TGCGCCAGCAGACCTACATTCGGAGGGTTGAACACTGAAGCTTTCTTT. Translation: CASRPTFGGLNTEAFF.

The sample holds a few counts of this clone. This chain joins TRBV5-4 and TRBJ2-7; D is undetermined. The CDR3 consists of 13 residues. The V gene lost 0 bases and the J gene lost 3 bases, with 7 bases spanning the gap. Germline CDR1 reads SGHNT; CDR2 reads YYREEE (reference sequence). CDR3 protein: CASSLADFYEQYF. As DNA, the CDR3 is TGTGCCAGCAGCTTGGCCGACTTCTACGAGCAGTACTTC.

The CDR3 is CASSLRIAGPDTQYF. The CDR3 bases are TGTGCCAGCAGCTTAAGGATTGCGGGCCCAGATACGCAGTATTTT. This rearrangement joins TRBV11-2 to TRBJ2-3; D perhaps matches TRBD2 (5 bases). Germline V gene lookup returns CDR1 SGHAT and CDR2 FQNNGV. Trimming removed 2 bases at V and 4 bases at J, with 13 bases between. The CDR3 extends over 15 amino acids.

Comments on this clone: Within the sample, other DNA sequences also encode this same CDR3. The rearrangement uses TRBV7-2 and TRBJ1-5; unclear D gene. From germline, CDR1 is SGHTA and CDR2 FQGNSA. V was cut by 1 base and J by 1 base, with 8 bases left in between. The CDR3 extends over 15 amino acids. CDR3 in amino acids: CASSLVGTSNQPQHF. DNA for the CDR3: TGTGCCAGCAGCTTAGTAGGAACCAGCAATCAGCCCCAGCATTTT. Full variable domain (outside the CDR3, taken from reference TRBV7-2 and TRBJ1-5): GAGVSQSPSNKVTEKGKDVELRCDPISGHTALYWYRQSLGQGLEFLIYFQGNSAPDKSGLPSDRFSAERTGGSVSTLTIQRTQQEDSAVYLCASSLVGTSNQPQHFGDGTRLSIL.

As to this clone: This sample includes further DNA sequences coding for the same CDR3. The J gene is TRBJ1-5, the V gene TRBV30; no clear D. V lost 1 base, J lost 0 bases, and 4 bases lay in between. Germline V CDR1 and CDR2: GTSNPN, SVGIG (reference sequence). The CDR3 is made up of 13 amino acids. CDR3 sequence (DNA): TGTGCCTGGAGTGGAAATAGCAATCAGCCCCAGCATTTT. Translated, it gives CAWSGNSNQPQHF.

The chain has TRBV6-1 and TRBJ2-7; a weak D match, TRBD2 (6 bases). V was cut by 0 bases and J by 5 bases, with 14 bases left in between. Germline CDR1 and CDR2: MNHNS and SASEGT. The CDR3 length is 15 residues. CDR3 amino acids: CASSEALAGPDEQYF. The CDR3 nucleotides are TGTGCCAGCAGTGAAGCGCTGGCGGGGCCCGACGAGCAGTACTTC.

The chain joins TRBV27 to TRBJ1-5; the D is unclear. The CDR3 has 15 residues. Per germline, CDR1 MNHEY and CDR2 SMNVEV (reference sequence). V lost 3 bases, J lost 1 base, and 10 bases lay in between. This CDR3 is CASSFGGSSNQPQHF. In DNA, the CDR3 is TGTGCCAGCAGTTTTGGAGGGTCCAGCAATCAGCCCCAGCATTTT.